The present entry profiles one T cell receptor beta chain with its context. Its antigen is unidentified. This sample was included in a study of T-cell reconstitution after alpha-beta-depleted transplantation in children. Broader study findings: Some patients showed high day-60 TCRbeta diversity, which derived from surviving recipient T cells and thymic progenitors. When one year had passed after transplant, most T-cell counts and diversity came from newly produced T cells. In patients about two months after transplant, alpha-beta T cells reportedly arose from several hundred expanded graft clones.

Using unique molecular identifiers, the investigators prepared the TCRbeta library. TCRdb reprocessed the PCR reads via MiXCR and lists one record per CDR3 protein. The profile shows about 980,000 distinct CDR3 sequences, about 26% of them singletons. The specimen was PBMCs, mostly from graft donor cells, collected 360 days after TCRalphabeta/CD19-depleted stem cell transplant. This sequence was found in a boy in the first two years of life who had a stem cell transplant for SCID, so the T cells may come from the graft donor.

CDR3 sequence: CASSMGTVPPYGYTF. Here the CDR3 DNA reads TGTGCCAGCAGCATGGGGACAGTTCCTCCCTATGGCTACACCTTC. V usage is TRBV5-5 and J usage is TRBJ1-2; 7 bases match TRBD1. CDR1 is SGHKS and CDR2 is YYEKEE in the germline V gene (reference sequence). V gave up 4 bases and J gave up 4 bases; unmatched junction bases: 10. The CDR3 has 15 residues.